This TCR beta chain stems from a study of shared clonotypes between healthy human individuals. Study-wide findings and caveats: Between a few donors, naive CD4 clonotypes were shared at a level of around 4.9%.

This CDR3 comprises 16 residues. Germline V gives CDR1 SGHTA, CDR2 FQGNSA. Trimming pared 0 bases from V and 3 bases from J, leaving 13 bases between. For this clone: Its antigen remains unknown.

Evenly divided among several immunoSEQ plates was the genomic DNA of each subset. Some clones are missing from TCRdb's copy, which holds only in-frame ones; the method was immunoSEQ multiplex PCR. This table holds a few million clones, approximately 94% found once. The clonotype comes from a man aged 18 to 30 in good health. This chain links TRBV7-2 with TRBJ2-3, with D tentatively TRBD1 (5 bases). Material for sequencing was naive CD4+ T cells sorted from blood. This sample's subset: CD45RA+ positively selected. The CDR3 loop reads CASSLAPWQGTDTQYF. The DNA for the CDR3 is TGTGCCAGCAGCTTAGCGCCTTGGCAGGGAACAGATACGCAGTATTTT.